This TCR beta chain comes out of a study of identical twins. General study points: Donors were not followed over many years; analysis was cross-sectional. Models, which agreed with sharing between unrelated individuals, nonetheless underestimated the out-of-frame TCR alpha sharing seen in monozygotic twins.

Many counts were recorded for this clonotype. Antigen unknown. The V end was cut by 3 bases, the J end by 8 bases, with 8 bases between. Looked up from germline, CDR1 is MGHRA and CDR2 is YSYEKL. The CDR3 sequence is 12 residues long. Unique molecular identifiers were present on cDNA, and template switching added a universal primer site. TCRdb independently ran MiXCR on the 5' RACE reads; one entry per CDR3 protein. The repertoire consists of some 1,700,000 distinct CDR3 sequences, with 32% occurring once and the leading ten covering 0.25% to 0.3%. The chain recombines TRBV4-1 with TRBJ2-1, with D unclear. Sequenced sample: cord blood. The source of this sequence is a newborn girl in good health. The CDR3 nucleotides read TGCGCCAGCAGCCACCTGTACGATGAGCAGTTCTTC. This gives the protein CASSHLYDEQFF.